These 4 T cell receptor beta chains were all obtained from the same sample, sequenced in a study of vaccination and CD4 T cells after COVID-19. No antigen has been assigned to these receptors. Treatment given: roughly nine-day PBMC culture with coronavirus spike peptide pools or control peptides (ViraFEST assay). Sequenced with the Oncomine TCR Beta short-read assay was DNA taken from cultured CD4+ T cells. Each CDR3 protein is one row after TCRdb ran MiXCR on the PCR reads. The sample contains about 17,000 distinct CDR3 sequences, approximately 41% of which appear only once. Input material: CD4+ T cells from blood, cultured in vitro. These receptors all stem from a human donor who had recovered from COVID-19.

The V gene is TRBV20-1, the J gene TRBJ2-3; D is uncertain. This CDR3 is 14 amino acids long. Germline lookup yields CDR1 DFQATT and CDR2 SNEGSKA (reference sequence). V lost 5 bases to trimming and J lost 5 bases, with 17 bases between them. The DNA of the CDR3 is TGCAGTGCTGGGTTGCAATCCCACGTAGATACGCAGTATTTT. This sequence encodes CSAGLQSHVDTQYF.

This clonotype was seen more than once but under ten times. The chain joins TRBV7-2 to TRBJ2-2; D is unclear. From germline, CDR1 is SGHTA and CDR2 FQGNSA. Trimming stripped 3 bases from V and 5 bases from J, with 7 bases between. The CDR3 spans 13 residues. The CDR3 is CASSFGPTGELFF. The CDR3 bases are TGTGCCAGCAGCTTTGGACCAACCGGGGAGCTGTTTTTT. The full variable domain, its missing parts supplied by reference TRBV7-2 and TRBJ2-2, is GAGVSQSPSNKVTEKGKDVELRCDPISGHTALYWYRQSLGQGLEFLIYFQGNSAPDKSGLPSDRFSAERTGGSVSTLTIQRTQQEDSAVYLCASSFGPTGELFFGEGSRLTVL.

This clonotype was counted between two and nine times. The chain carries TRBV20-1 and TRBJ2-4; TRBD1 might be the D (6 bases). The CDR3 has 16 amino acids. V lost 0 bases to trimming and J lost 0 bases, with 12 bases between them. The germline V gene has CDR1 DFQATT and CDR2 SNEGSKA (reference sequence). Here the CDR3 reads CSARDLTGLAKNIQYF. CDR3 nucleotides: TGCAGTGCTAGAGATCTGACAGGACTAGCCAAAAACATTCAGTACTTC.

This sequence joins TRBV19 and TRBJ2-3; TRBD2 might be the D (6 bases). This CDR3 comprises 15 residues. V was clipped by 10 bases and J by 1 base, with 18 bases between them. Germline V lookup: CDR1 LNHDA, CDR2 SQIVND (reference sequence). CDR3 in amino acids: CATLAVGGGTDTQYF. In DNA, the CDR3 is TGTGCCACCCTGGCCGTCGGAGGGGGCACAGATACGCAGTATTTT.